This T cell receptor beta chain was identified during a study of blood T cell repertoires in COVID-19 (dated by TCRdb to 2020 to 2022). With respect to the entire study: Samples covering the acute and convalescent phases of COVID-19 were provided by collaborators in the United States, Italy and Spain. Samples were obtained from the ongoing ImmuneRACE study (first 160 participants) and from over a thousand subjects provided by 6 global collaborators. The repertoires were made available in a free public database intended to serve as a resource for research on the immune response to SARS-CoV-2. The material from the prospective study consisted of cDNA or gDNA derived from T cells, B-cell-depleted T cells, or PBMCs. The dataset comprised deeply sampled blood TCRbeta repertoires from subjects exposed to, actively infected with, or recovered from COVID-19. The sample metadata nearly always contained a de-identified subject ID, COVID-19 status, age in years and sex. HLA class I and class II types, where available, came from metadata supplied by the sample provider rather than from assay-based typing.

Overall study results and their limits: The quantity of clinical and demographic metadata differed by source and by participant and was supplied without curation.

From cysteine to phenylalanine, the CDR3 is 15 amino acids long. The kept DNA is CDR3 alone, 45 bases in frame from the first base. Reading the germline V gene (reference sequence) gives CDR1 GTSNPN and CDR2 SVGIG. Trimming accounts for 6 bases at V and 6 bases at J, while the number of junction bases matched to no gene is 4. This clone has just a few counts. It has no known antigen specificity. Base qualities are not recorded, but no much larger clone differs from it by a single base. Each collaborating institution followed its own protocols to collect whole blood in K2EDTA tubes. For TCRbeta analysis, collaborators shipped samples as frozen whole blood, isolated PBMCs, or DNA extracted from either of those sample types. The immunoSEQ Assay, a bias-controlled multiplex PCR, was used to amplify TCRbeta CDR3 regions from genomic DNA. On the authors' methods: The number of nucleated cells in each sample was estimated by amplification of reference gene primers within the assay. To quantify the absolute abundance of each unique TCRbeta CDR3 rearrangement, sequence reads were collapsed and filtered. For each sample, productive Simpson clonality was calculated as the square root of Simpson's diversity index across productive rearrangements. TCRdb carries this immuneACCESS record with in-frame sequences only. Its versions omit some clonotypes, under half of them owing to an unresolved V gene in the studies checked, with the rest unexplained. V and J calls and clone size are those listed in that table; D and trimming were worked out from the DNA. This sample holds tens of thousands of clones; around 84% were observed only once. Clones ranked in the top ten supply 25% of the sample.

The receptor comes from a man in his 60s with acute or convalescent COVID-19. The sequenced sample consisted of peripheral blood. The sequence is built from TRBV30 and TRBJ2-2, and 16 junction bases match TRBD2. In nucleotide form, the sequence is TGTGCCTGCACCGGGACTAGCGGGGGGGCCGGGGAGCTGTTTTTT. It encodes CACTGTSGGAGELFF.